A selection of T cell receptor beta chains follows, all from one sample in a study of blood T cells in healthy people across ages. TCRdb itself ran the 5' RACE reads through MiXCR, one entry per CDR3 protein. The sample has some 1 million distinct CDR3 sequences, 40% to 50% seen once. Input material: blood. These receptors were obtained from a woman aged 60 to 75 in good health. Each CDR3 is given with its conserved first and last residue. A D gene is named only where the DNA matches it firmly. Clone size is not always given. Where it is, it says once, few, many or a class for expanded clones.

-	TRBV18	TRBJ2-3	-	TGTGCCAGCTCACCTCTCGGACAGAAAACAGATACGCAGTATTTT	CASSPLGQKTDTQYF
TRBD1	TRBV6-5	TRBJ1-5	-	TGTGCCAGCTCCCGGGACAGCGATAGCAATCAGCCCCAGCATTTT	CASSRDSDSNQPQHF
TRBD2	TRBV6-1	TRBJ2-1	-	TGTGCCAGCAGTGAAGAGGGACTAGCGGGAGTCAATGAGCGGTTCTTC	CASSEEGLAGVNERFF
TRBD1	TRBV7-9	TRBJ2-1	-	TGTGCCAGCAGCCTACAGACAGGGGTCACCCACAAGGAGCAGTTCTTC	CASSLQTGVTHKEQFF
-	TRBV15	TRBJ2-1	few	TGTGCCACCAGCAGAGGGACCTTCAAATACAATGAGCAGTTCTTC	CATSRGTFKYNEQFF
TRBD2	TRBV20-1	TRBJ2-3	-	TGCAGTGTAACGGGACTAGATGGTCCAGATACGCAGTATTTT	CSVTGLDGPDTQYF
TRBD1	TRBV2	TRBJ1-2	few	TGTGCCAGCAGTACAGGGGAGAAGGGCTACACCTTC	CASSTGEKGYTF
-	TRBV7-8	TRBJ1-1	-	TGTGCCAGCAGCTTAAAAGGGTTCACTGAAGCTTTCTTT	CASSLKGFTEAFF
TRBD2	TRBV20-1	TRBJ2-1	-	TGCAGTGCTATAAGCGGGACTTACAATGAGCAGTTCTTC	CSAISGTYNEQFF
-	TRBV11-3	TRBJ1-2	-	TGTGCCAGCAGCTTACGGCAGCTGCCCTGCGGCTACACCTTC	CASSLRQLPCGYTF
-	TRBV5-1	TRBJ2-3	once	TGCGCCAGCAGCTTGGCGTCTCTCGAGGGGTGGCGGGACAGCACAGATACGCAGTATTTT	CASSLASLEGWRDSTDTQYF
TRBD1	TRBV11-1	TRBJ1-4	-	TGTGCCAGCAGCGGAACGGGACAGTTTAATGAAAAACTGTTTTTT	CASSGTGQFNEKLFF
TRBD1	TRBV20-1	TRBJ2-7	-	TGCAGTGCTAGGGGGACAGGGGGCTACTACGAGCAGTACTTC	CSARGTGGYYEQYF
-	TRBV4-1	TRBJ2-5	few	TGCGCCAGCAGCCTAATATATCAAAGGACTTCCAAAGAGACCCAGTACTTC	CASSLIYQRTSKETQYF
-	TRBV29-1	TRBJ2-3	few	TGCAGCGCCCAAAACTACTACACAGATACGCAGTATTTT	CSAQNYYTDTQYF
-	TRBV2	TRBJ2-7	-	TGTGCCAGCGAGCGGACCCTCTACGAGCAGTACTTC	CASERTLYEQYF
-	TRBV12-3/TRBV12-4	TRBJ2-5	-	TGTGCCAGCAGTTCGAGAGGGATTGAGACCCAGTACTTC	CASSSRGIETQYF
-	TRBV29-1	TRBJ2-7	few	TGCAGCGTTTCCCAAGGAGCGGATAGCTCCTACGAGCAGTACTTC	CSVSQGADSSYEQYF
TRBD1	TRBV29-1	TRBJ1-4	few	TGCAGCGCTCTCAGGGGGAGAAAACTGTTTTTT	CSALRGRKLFF
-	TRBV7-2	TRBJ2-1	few	TGTGCCAGCAGCTTAATCGAGGTGACGAACTACAATGAGCAGTTCTTC	CASSLIEVTNYNEQFF
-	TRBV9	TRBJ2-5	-	TGTGCCAGCAGCGCAACAAGCAGGAGCCAAGAGACCCAGTACTTC	CASSATSRSQETQYF